These T cell receptor beta chains were read from a single sample in a study of T cell repertoires in cytomegalovirus infection. TCRdb analysed the reads with MiXCR anew, one entry per CDR3 protein. The table shows 740,000 or so distinct CDR3 sequences, with 35% occurring only once. The sequencing sample was made of PBMCs. Receptors were obtained from a human donor in good health (CMV status not recorded). Some clones in this sample may be carry-over from other donors' samples. CDR3s include the opening cysteine and the closing phenylalanine or tryptophan. A D gene is named only where the DNA matches it firmly. Size tells how often a clone was seen (once, few, many) or the class of an expanded clone, and some rows leave it out.

size: .; D: TRBD1; V: TRBV2; J: TRBJ1-2; DNA: TGTGCCAGCATCGAAGGCCCGGCCAGGGGGATTGGCTACACCTTC; CDR3: CASIEGPARGIGYTF
size: .; D: .; V: TRBV4-1; J: TRBJ2-4; DNA: TGCGCCAGCAGCCAAGTGCAAGGGGTCAAAAACATTCAGTACTTC; CDR3: CASSQVQGVKNIQYF
size: few; D: .; V: TRBV7-9; J: TRBJ2-1; DNA: TGTGCCAGCAGCTTTAGTCGGGTCACGGGTGAGCAGTTCTTC; CDR3: CASSFSRVTGEQFF
size: .; D: .; V: TRBV2; J: TRBJ1-5; DNA: TGTGCCAGCAGTGAAAGGGGACGGGACAACGGCGTTCCCCAGCATTTT; CDR3: CASSERGRDNGVPQHF
size: .; D: .; V: TRBV6-8; J: TRBJ1-4; DNA: TGTGCCAGCAGAGTAGCAGGGCGAGAGGAGGAAAAACTGTTTTTT; CDR3: CASRVAGREEEKLFF
size: few; D: .; V: TRBV6-5; J: TRBJ1-1; DNA: TGTGCCAGCAGTTACGGGATCGGGGCTGAAGCTTTCTTT; CDR3: CASSYGIGAEAFF
size: .; D: .; V: TRBV4-1; J: TRBJ2-3; DNA: TGCGCCAGCAGAATTCAAGATACGCAGTGTTTT; CDR3: CASRIQDTQCF
size: .; D: TRBD2; V: TRBV6-5; J: TRBJ2-5; DNA: TGTGCCAGCAGTTCGGAAAGGCGGGGGAGTACTTACTTC; CDR3: CASSSERRGSTYF
size: few; D: .; V: TRBV28; J: TRBJ1-2; DNA: TGTGCCAGCAGTCAAGTCGGGACCTATGGCTACACCTTC; CDR3: CASSQVGTYGYTF
size: once; D: .; V: TRBV7-6; J: TRBJ2-3; DNA: TGTGCCACCCGGGGTGGTTTCGGAAGCACAGATACGCAGTATTTT; CDR3: CATRGGFGSTDTQYF
size: .; D: .; V: TRBV4-2; J: TRBJ1-2; DNA: TGTGCCAGCAGCCAAGAGCGTGTCTATGGCTACACCTTC; CDR3: CASSQERVYGYTF
size: .; D: TRBD2; V: TRBV28; J: TRBJ2-7; DNA: TGTGCCAGCAGCCCAAACGGGGGGGCGACCTACGAGCAGTACTTC; CDR3: CASSPNGGATYEQYF
size: few; D: TRBD2; V: TRBV27; J: TRBJ2-7; DNA: TGTGCCAGCAGCCGAAAGGCTAGCGGGAGCTTCGAGCAGTACTTC; CDR3: CASSRKASGSFEQYF
size: .; D: TRBD1; V: TRBV5-6; J: TRBJ2-1; DNA: TGTGCCAGCAGCTTCGGGACAGGGTCGTATGAGCAGTTCTTC; CDR3: CASSFGTGSYEQFF
size: .; D: .; V: TRBV24-1; J: TRBJ2-6; DNA: TGTGCCACCGGATACGGAGGTGGGGCCAACGTCCTGACTTTC; CDR3: CATGYGGGANVLTF
size: few; D: .; V: TRBV27; J: TRBJ1-3; DNA: TGTGCCAGCAGTTTATCCTTCTCTGGAAACACCATATATTTT; CDR3: CASSLSFSGNTIYF
size: few; D: TRBD1; V: TRBV6-1; J: TRBJ1-5; DNA: TGTGCCAGCAGTGCTACAGGGGGCAATCAGCCCCAGCATTTT; CDR3: CASSATGGNQPQHF
size: .; D: .; V: TRBV18; J: TRBJ1-5; DNA: TGTGCCAGCTCACCACGACAGGCTGGCAATCAGCCCCAGCATTTT; CDR3: CASSPRQAGNQPQHF
size: .; D: .; V: TRBV14; J: TRBJ1-6; DNA: TGTGCCAGCAGCTCGCGGGGGGCGGGCCTTAGTTCACCCCTCCACTTT; CDR3: CASSSRGAGLSSPLHF
size: .; D: TRBD1; V: TRBV6-5; J: TRBJ1-2; DNA: TGTGCCAGCAGCCGCCCCAGGGGGTCTGGCTACACCTTC; CDR3: CASSRPRGSGYTF
size: few; D: TRBD1; V: TRBV27; J: TRBJ1-1; DNA: TGTGCCAGCAGTATGACCACACACCTGACAGGGGGCGGCGGAGCTTTCTTT; CDR3: CASSMTTHLTGGGGAFF
size: .; D: .; V: TRBV20-1; J: TRBJ2-7; DNA: TGCAGTTATATCAGGAGCTCCTACGAGCAGTACTTC; CDR3: CSYIRSSYEQYF
size: .; D: TRBD2; V: TRBV2; J: TRBJ2-7; DNA: TGTGCCAGCAGTCTCACGCCGGGACTAGCGGGAGTCTACGAGCAGTACTTC; CDR3: CASSLTPGLAGVYEQYF
size: few; D: .; V: TRBV5-1; J: TRBJ1-2; DNA: TGCGCCAGCAATCTGGCAGGAGGTTGGGGCTACACCTTC; CDR3: CASNLAGGWGYTF
size: few; D: .; V: TRBV28; J: TRBJ1-5; DNA: TGTGCCAGCAGCAAGAAACAGGTGTCGAGTCAGCCCCAGCATTTT; CDR3: CASSKKQVSSQPQHF
size: many; D: TRBD2; V: TRBV7-2; J: TRBJ2-3; DNA: TGTGCCAGCAGCTTATCTTTCTTAGCGGGGTTCACAGATACGCAGTATTTT; CDR3: CASSLSFLAGFTDTQYF
size: many; D: .; V: TRBV6-6; J: TRBJ2-3; DNA: TGTGCCAGCAGTGACAGAACAGATACGCAGTATTTT; CDR3: CASSDRTDTQYF
size: .; D: .; V: TRBV12-5; J: TRBJ1-5; DNA: TGTGCTAGTGCCCCCGGGGGTCTAAATCAGCCCCAGCATTTT; CDR3: CASAPGGLNQPQHF
size: .; D: .; V: TRBV28; J: TRBJ1-5; DNA: TGTGCCAGCAGAACTTCAGGCAATCAGCCCCAGCATTTT; CDR3: CASRTSGNQPQHF
size: many; D: TRBD2; V: TRBV12-3/TRBV12-4; J: TRBJ2-1; DNA: TGTGCCAGCAGCCTTTTAGCGGGGGGGTACAATGAGCAGTTCTTC; CDR3: CASSLLAGGYNEQFF
size: many; D: .; V: TRBV7-2; J: TRBJ1-3; DNA: TGTGCCAGCAGTCGCGGGTACACCATATATTTT; CDR3: CASSRGYTIYF
size: .; D: TRBD1; V: TRBV2; J: TRBJ1-1; DNA: TGTGCCAGCTTACCGGGACAGGCAAACACTGAAGCTTTCTTT; CDR3: CASLPGQANTEAFF
size: few; D: .; V: TRBV5-4; J: TRBJ2-3; DNA: TGTGCCAGCAGCAAACCAGACGGGGGGCGCAGCGATACGCAGTATTTT; CDR3: CASSKPDGGRSDTQYF
size: .; D: TRBD1; V: TRBV27; J: TRBJ1-6; DNA: TGTGCCAGCAGTTTAGATGAGGGGGCGAATTCACCCCTCCACTTT; CDR3: CASSLDEGANSPLHF
size: .; D: TRBD1; V: TRBV28; J: TRBJ1-5; DNA: TGTGCCAGCAGAAGAACGGGACAGTTACCGCAATTCGACCAGCCCCAGCATTTT; CDR3: CASRRTGQLPQFDQPQHF
size: .; D: .; V: TRBV20-1; J: TRBJ1-1; DNA: TGCAGTGTCTCAGGGGCTGGCACTGAAGCTTTCTTT; CDR3: CSVSGAGTEAFF
size: .; D: TRBD1; V: TRBV28; J: TRBJ2-1; DNA: TGTGCCACCGAAACAGGGGGCGATGAGCAGTTCTTC; CDR3: CATETGGDEQFF